The sequence of this T cell receptor (beta chain) was determined in a study of CD8 T cells in Susac syndrome. The multiple sclerosis controls comprised treatment-naive patients whose relapsing-remitting disease was stable or active. TEMRA cells were enriched by FACS, while CD8+ and CD4+ T cells were obtained through a negative isolation that was performed magnetically. A quantity of roughly 0.5 to 1 ug RNA underwent reverse transcription using random hexamers. By means of immunoSEQ multiplex PCR, TCR beta CDR3 spanning 54 Vbeta and 13 Jbeta underwent amplification. TCRdb re-called the immunoSEQ multiplex PCR reads through MiXCR, storing one row per CDR3 protein. The table has about 210,000 distinct CDR3 sequences, around 95% seen once. Material: CD4+ T cells from PBMCs. This receptor was taken from a human donor with multiple sclerosis.

The CDR3 sequence is CASSLIGPRDTEAFF. CDR3 nucleotide sequence: TGTGCCAGCAGCTTAATCGGGCCACGGGACACTGAAGCTTTCTTT. This chain links TRBV7-3 with TRBJ1-1; D not resolved. CDR1 SGHTA and CDR2 FQGTGA come from the germline V gene. The V end was cut by 1 base, the J end by 3 bases, with 12 bases between. This CDR3 has 15 amino acids.